These 24 T cell receptor beta chains came from one sample sequenced in a study of cytomegalovirus exposure and HLA in healthy donors. Method: immunoSEQ multiplex PCR; TCRdb's copy keeps in-frame clones and lacks some. The sample has 100,000 to 150,000 clones; approximately 81% are singletons. Sequenced: PBMCs. These receptors were taken from a young woman in good health and CMV-seronegative.

The rearrangement joins TRBV9 to TRBJ2-3, with D unclear. The germline V gene encodes CDR1 SGDLS and CDR2 YYNGEE. The CDR3 is made up of 14 amino acids. V was cut by 0 bases and J by 2 bases, with 7 bases left in between. CDR3: CASSVDKYTDTQYF. CDR3 nucleotide sequence: TGTGCCAGCAGCGTAGACAAATACACAGATACGCAGTATTTT. The complete variable domain, with remaining parts taken from reference TRBV9 and TRBJ2-3, reads DSGVTQTPKHLITATGQRVTLRCSPRSGDLSVYWYQQSLDQGLQFLIQYYNGEERAKGNILERFSAQQFPDLHSELNLSSLELGDSALYFCASSVDKYTDTQYFGPGTRLTVL.

The chain joins TRBV6-5 to TRBJ1-2; weak D call: TRBD1 (5 bases). This CDR3 has 14 residues. V lost 4 bases to trimming and J lost 4 bases, with 13 bases between them. Germline CDR1 MNHEY, CDR2 SVGAGI. The CDR3: CASSSTGQGYGYTF. CDR3 DNA: TGTGCCAGCAGTTCGACCGGGCAGGGCTATGGCTACACCTTC.

This clone ranks as large. The chain combines TRBV27 with TRBJ2-7; TRBD2 aligns across 8 bases. CDR1 MNHEY and CDR2 SMNVEV come from the germline V gene (reference sequence). This CDR3 has 14 amino acids. The J segment lost 7 bases and the V segment lost 5 bases, leaving 10 bases of the junction unmatched. CDR3 bases: TGTGCCAGCAGTCCATGGCGGGGGGTGGGTGAGCAGTACTTC. This codes for CASSPWRGVGEQYF.

The chain is built from TRBV7-2 and TRBJ1-4; D unclear. V lost 2 bases to trimming and J lost 0 bases, with 10 bases between them. CDR1 is SGHTA and CDR2 is FQGNSA in the germline V gene. The CDR3 is 16 amino acids. CDR3 bases: TGTGCCAGCAGCTTATTGGCAGCGACAACTAATGAAAAACTGTTTTTT. This encodes CASSLLAATTNEKLFF.

V gene TRBV29-1 combines with J gene TRBJ1-5, with D hard to call. CDR1 SQVTM and CDR2 ANQGSEA come from the germline V gene. Trimming pared 7 bases from V and 3 bases from J, leaving 10 bases between. This CDR3 spans 12 amino acids. The CDR3: CSASGVNQPQHF. The CDR3, as DNA: TGCAGCGCTTCGGGAGTCAATCAGCCCCAGCATTTT.

The chain uses TRBV10-1 and TRBJ2-1, with a possible D match to TRBD2 (6 bases). Germline V gene lookup returns CDR1 WNHNN and CDR2 SYGVQD (reference sequence). Trimming took 4 bases from V and 9 from J, leaving 16 bases between them. The CDR3 extends over 14 amino acids. As DNA, the CDR3 is TGCGCCAGCAGTGGGACCTTGAGGCGGGGTGAGCAGTTCTTC. Translating it yields CASSGTLRRGEQFF.

In this sample, this clone turned up once. This chain uses TRBV30 with TRBJ2-2, with 8 nucleotides matching TRBD1. The length of the CDR3 is 13 residues. Germline trimming cut 6 bases from V and 4 bases from J; bases unmatched to any gene: 4. CDR1 is GTSNPN, CDR2 SVGIG, per germline (reference sequence). Written as DNA, the CDR3 is TGTGCCTGCGGACAGGGTTTCACCGGGGAGCTGTTTTTT. It encodes CACGQGFTGELFF.

A word on this clone: This specimen includes other DNA sequences encoding the same CDR3. DNA for the CDR3: TGCGCCAGCAGCCCTGGAGGGAGCACTGAAGCTTTCTTT. As protein: CASSPGGSTEAFF. This rearrangement joins TRBV5-1 to TRBJ1-1; D not resolved. With 4 bases removed from V and 4 bases from J, the gap between germline ends came to 11 bases. Germline V gives CDR1 SGHRS, CDR2 YFSETQ. CDR3 length: 13 residues.

The V call is TRBV2, the J call TRBJ2-5, with TRBD2 identical over 12 bases. J lost 7 bases, V lost 2 bases, and 8 bases had no gene match. CDR1 SNHLY and CDR2 FYNNEI come from the germline V gene. This CDR3 has 16 residues. For the CDR3, the DNA is TGTGCCAGCAGTGAAACCCTAGCGGGGGGGCCTCGGACCCAGTACTTC. Translated: CASSETLAGGPRTQYF.

The CDR3 region has the DNA TGTGCCAGCAGCCCCTACGGGGGGGCGATCGGGGAGCTGTTTTTT. Protein sequence: CASSPYGGAIGELFF. V gene TRBV7-2 combines with J gene TRBJ2-2; 8 nucleotides align to TRBD2. The CDR3 spans 15 residues. Trimming at V came to 5 bases and at J to 7 bases, leaving 9 bases not matched to a gene. Germline V gene lookup returns CDR1 SGHTA and CDR2 FQGNSA.

The chain joins TRBV25-1 to TRBJ2-1; 9 bases are a match to TRBD2. Looked up from germline, CDR1 is MGHDK and CDR2 is SYGVNS. The CDR3 is 16 amino acids. Losses at the gene ends were 8 bases for V and 3 bases for J; bases not matched to a gene: 11. The CDR3 DNA follows: TGTGCCAGCTCTGAGGCGCGTAGCGGGAGCTACAATGAGCAGTTCTTC. It translates to CASSEARSGSYNEQFF.

J is TRBJ1-3 and V is TRBV15; possibly TRBD1 for D (6 bases). Germline CDR1 LNHNV, CDR2 YYDKDF (reference sequence). Trimming took off 5 bases at V and 3 bases at J, with 8 bases between the two ends. This CDR3 is built from 13 residues. As DNA, the CDR3 is TGTGCCACCAGCGTCAGGGGTGGAAACACCATATATTTT. Translation gives CATSVRGGNTIYF. Full variable domain (outside the CDR3, taken from reference TRBV15 and TRBJ1-3): DAMVIQNPRYQVTQFGKPVTLSCSQTLNHNVMYWYQQKSSQAPKLLFHYYDKDFNNEADTPDNFQSRRPNTSFCFLDIRSPGLGDTAMYLCATSVRGGNTIYFGEGSWLTVV.

This chain uses TRBV6-1 with TRBJ1-2; the D gene is possibly TRBD1 (5 bases). The CDR3 is 15 amino acids. Germline V lookup: CDR1 MNHNS, CDR2 SASEGT. V was shortened by 7 bases and J by 4 bases, with 19 bases between the two germline ends. In DNA form, the CDR3 reads TGTGCCAGCACTGGAGGCGGGGCGAGGAGCTATGGCTACACCTTC. Translated, it gives CASTGGGARSYGYTF.

The rearrangement links TRBV19 to TRBJ1-6; TRBD1 matches 7 bases. The CDR3 is 13 amino acids. Losses at the gene ends were 11 bases for V and 7 bases for J; bases not matched to a gene: 8. Germline lookup yields CDR1 LNHDA and CDR2 SQIVND (reference sequence). In DNA form, the CDR3 reads TGTGCCGGAACCGAGACAGGGAATTCACCCCTCCACTTT. It codes for CAGTETGNSPLHF. The entire variable domain, with the rest obtained from reference TRBV19 and TRBJ1-6, is as follows: DGGITQSPKYLFRKEGQNVTLSCEQNLNHDAMYWYRQDPGQGLRLIYYSQIVNDFQKGDIAEGYSVSREKKESFPLTVTSAQKNPTAFYLCAGTETGNSPLHFGNGTRLTVT.

The V and J genes are TRBV6-5 and TRBJ2-5, with D perhaps matching TRBD1 (6 bases). This CDR3 region has 13 residues. With 6 bases removed from V and 4 bases from J, the gap between germline ends came to 12 bases. CDR1 MNHEY and CDR2 SVGAGI come from the germline V gene. The CDR3 bases are TGTGCCAGCAGCCAACTAGGGGGAGAGACCCAGTACTTC. Its translation: CASSQLGGETQYF.

This chain connects TRBV9 to TRBJ1-6, with a possible D match to TRBD1 (6 bases). The CDR3 covers 16 residues. With 0 bases removed from V and 5 bases from J, the gap between germline ends came to 12 bases. Germline V CDR1 and CDR2: SGDLS, YYNGEE. The CDR3 nucleotides read TGTGCCAGCAGCGTAGACCCAGGGGCAAATAATTCACCCCTCCACTTT. It yields the protein CASSVDPGANNSPLHF.

In its sample, this clone was seen once. The gene calls are TRBV7-9 and TRBJ1-1; tentatively, D is TRBD1 (6 bases). The CDR3 consists of 15 residues. Trimming took off 1 base at V and 1 base at J, with 10 bases between the two ends. Germline V lookup: CDR1 SEHNR, CDR2 FQNEAQ (reference sequence). CDR3 nucleotides: TGTGCCAGCAGCTTAGGACGGACAGAGAACACTGAAGCTTTCTTT. Its protein is CASSLGRTENTEAFF.

The chain joins TRBV7-6 to TRBJ1-4; D not resolved. V was clipped by 5 bases and J by 7 bases, with 8 bases between them. Germline assignment: CDR1 SGHVS and CDR2 FNYEAQ. This CDR3 has 12 residues. The CDR3 coding sequence is TGTGCCAGCAGCCAGGCCGGTGAAAAACTGTTTTTT. This translates into CASSQAGEKLFF.

The chain recombines TRBV11-2 with TRBJ1-6, with TRBD1 identical over 7 bases. The CDR3 consists of 16 residues. The trim removed 1 base at V and 7 bases at J, leaving 7 bases unmatched. Germline V CDR1 and CDR2: SGHAT, FQNNGV. CDR3 in amino acids: CASSLGRGQGNSPLHF. The DNA of the CDR3 is TGTGCCAGCAGCTTAGGGAGGGGGCAGGGGAATTCACCCCTCCACTTT. Supplemented by reference TRBV11-2 and TRBJ1-6, the full variable domain reads EAGVAQSPRYKIIEKRQSVAFWCNPISGHATLYWYQQILGQGPKLLIQFQNNGVVDDSQLPKDRFSAERLKGVDSTLKIQPAKLEDSAVYLCASSLGRGQGNSPLHFGNGTRLTVT.

This rearrangement joins TRBV6-5 to TRBJ1-6; no clear D. The CDR3 extends over 15 amino acids. V was clipped by 6 bases and J by 10 bases, with 19 bases between them. CDR1 and CDR2 (germline): MNHEY, SVGAGI. The CDR3 sequence: CASRDAGIFTSPLHF. The CDR3 DNA sequence: TGTGCCAGCAGGGATGCGGGGATCTTCACCTCACCCCTCCACTTT.

This chain uses TRBV18 with TRBJ2-1; D perhaps matches TRBD1 (5 bases). The ends were cut back, 3 bases at V and 6 bases at J, with 21 bases in the middle. The V gene's germline CDR1 is KGHSH and CDR2 LQKENI. This CDR3 spans 17 amino acids. The CDR3 DNA follows: TGTGCCAGCTCACCCCCCGTAGTAGTCAGGGTACGCAATGAGCAGTTCTTC. Amino acid sequence: CASSPPVVVRVRNEQFF.

This chain connects TRBV10-1 to TRBJ1-2, with D perhaps matching TRBD1 (6 bases). CDR3 length: 12 residues. V was trimmed by 7 bases and J by 1 base, leaving 7 bases between them. From germline, CDR1 is WNHNN and CDR2 SYGVQD (reference sequence). The CDR3 bases are TGCGCCAGCACGGACAGTAACTATGGCTACACCTTC. This sequence encodes CASTDSNYGYTF.

This clone has more than one count but fewer than ten. The chain is built from TRBV2 and TRBJ2-3; a weak D match, TRBD2 (5 bases). Germline lookup yields CDR1 SNHLY and CDR2 FYNNEI. V was cut by 0 bases and J by 2 bases, with 15 bases left in between. The length of the CDR3 is 17 residues. CDR3 protein: CASSEALAAANTDTQYF. CDR3 sequence (DNA): TGTGCCAGCAGTGAAGCGCTTGCAGCGGCTAACACAGATACGCAGTATTTT. Complete variable domain (other parts from reference TRBV2 and TRBJ2-3): EPEVTQTPSHQVTQMGQEVILRCVPISNHLYFYWYRQILGQKVEFLVSFYNNEISEKSEIFDDQFSVERPDGSNFTLKIRSTKLEDSAMYFCASSEALAAANTDTQYFGPGTRLTVL.

The rearrangement links TRBV2 to TRBJ1-2; TRBD1 matches at 9 bases. This CDR3 comprises 15 residues. V trimming: 1 base; J trimming: 3 bases; junction bases outside the gene matches: 3. CDR1 and CDR2 (germline): SNHLY, FYNNEI. This CDR3 is CASSEGTGDYYGYTF. The DNA for the CDR3 is TGTGCCAGCAGTGAAGGGACAGGGGATTACTATGGCTACACCTTC.